This T cell receptor beta chain was recovered during a study of blood T cells in healthy people across ages. Study findings and constraints: PBMCs went unsorted, and a conclusive naive versus antigen-experienced comparison was therefore prevented. With age, beta diversity per million T cells declined roughly linearly, significantly by about 40. Donor CMV status was unknown, possibly confounding expanded clonotype changes.

Primed by a sample-barcoded 5' primer and a J-beta primer mix, a second PCR proceeded for about 6 to 11 cycles. TCRdb reprocessed the 5' RACE reads with MiXCR, giving one entry per CDR3 protein. The sample holds 800,000 to 900,000 distinct CDR3 sequences, 62% seen once. A remark on this clonotype: Antigen unknown.

The CDR3 totals 14 residues. After removal of 2 bases from V and 10 bases from J, the junction contained 8 bases not matched to a gene. Germline V lookup: CDR1 MGHRA, CDR2 YSYEKL. What was sequenced was blood. This receptor was identified in a man aged 30 to 39 in good health. The chain joins TRBV4-1 to TRBJ2-1; TRBD1 matches 7 bases. This CDR3 is CASSQTGTVGEQFF. In DNA, the CDR3 is TGCGCCAGCAGCCAAACCGGGACAGTCGGGGAGCAGTTCTTC.